Following are 20 T cell receptor beta chains from one sample sequenced in a study of cytomegalovirus exposure and HLA in healthy donors. Libraries were prepared by immunoSEQ multiplex PCR; TCRdb keeps only in-frame clonotypes and omits some of them. The profile shows about 160,000 clones, about four fifths of them singletons. Sequences were obtained from PBMCs. These TCRs come from a man younger than 40 in good health and CMV-seropositive.

This clone occurred once. The V and J genes are TRBV28 and TRBJ2-3, with 10 positions matching TRBD2. The J segment lost 2 bases and the V segment lost 2 bases, leaving 4 bases of the junction unmatched. The germline V gene has CDR1 MDHEN and CDR2 SYDVKM. The CDR3 has 16 amino acids. The CDR3 loop reads CASSLVGLAATDTQYF. CDR3 nucleotides: TGTGCCAGCAGTTTAGTTGGACTAGCGGCCACAGATACGCAGTATTTT.

The V and J genes are TRBV30 and TRBJ2-4, with 9 bases that match TRBD2. The trim removed 4 bases at V and 9 bases at J, leaving 4 bases unmatched. The CDR3 extends over 12 amino acids. The V gene's germline CDR1 is GTSNPN and CDR2 SVGIG (reference sequence). The CDR3 bases are TGTGCCTGGACTAGCGGGATGGGCATTCAGTACTTC. It yields the protein CAWTSGMGIQYF.

This sequence joins TRBV27 and TRBJ2-5, with no clear D. This CDR3 region has 15 residues. Trimming cost V 6 bases and J 9 bases, with 23 bases left between them. Per germline, CDR1 MNHEY and CDR2 SMNVEV (reference sequence). The CDR3 here is CASSLSFHPSGAQYF. CDR3 sequence (DNA): TGTGCCAGCAGCCTCAGTTTCCATCCCTCGGGTGCCCAGTACTTC.

The chain has TRBV11-2 and TRBJ2-1; D is undetermined. Germline V gives CDR1 SGHAT, CDR2 FQNNGV. V lost 1 base and J 9 bases, leaving 16 bases between the germline ends. The CDR3 contains 15 residues. CDR3 residues: CASSLARSDSTEQFF. In nucleotides, the CDR3 is TGTGCCAGCAGCTTAGCCCGTTCGGATAGCACTGAGCAGTTCTTC.

This chain joins TRBV21-1 and TRBJ2-7; the D call of TRBD1 is as the table states it, not checked on the DNA. TRBV21-1 is a recognized pseudogene. The CDR3 has 15 amino acids. This CDR3 is CASSKDSGQLYEQYF. In DNA, the CDR3 is TGTGCCAGCAGCAAAGATTCTGGACAGCTCTACGAGCAGTACTTC.

J is TRBJ2-1 and V is TRBV9; 15 nucleotides agree with TRBD2. With V trimmed by 3 bases and J by 6 bases, 4 bases remained unmatched. The germline CDR1 and CDR2 sequences are SGDLS and YYNGEE. The CDR3 loop spans 16 amino acids. The CDR3 nucleotides read TGTGCCAGCAGCGCACGGACTAGCGGGAGGGGCAATGAGCAGTTCTTC. Translated, it gives CASSARTSGRGNEQFF.

This clone was counted once. CDR3 DNA sequence: TGTGCCAGCAGGGGGACGCAGGGGGCTGGCACTGAAGCTTTCTTT. This codes for CASRGTQGAGTEAFF. The chain couples TRBV2 to TRBJ1-1; 8 bases line up with TRBD1. V lost 6 bases, J lost 4 bases, and 10 bases stayed unmatched. CDR1 and CDR2 from the germline V gene are SNHLY and FYNNEI. The CDR3 runs 15 residues.

About this clone: The same CDR3 is also encoded by other DNA sequences in this sample. The V gene is TRBV11-2, the J gene TRBJ1-2; D is ambiguous. V shed 5 bases and J shed 2 bases, with 9 bases lying between them. The CDR3 runs 13 residues. Germline values: CDR1 SGHAT, CDR2 FQNNGV. The CDR3 spells CASSPGGNYGYTF. The CDR3 DNA follows: TGTGCCAGCAGCCCGGGTGGAAACTATGGCTACACCTTC.

The rearrangement links TRBV19 to TRBJ2-7; 7 positions agree with TRBD1. This CDR3 is built from 15 residues. CDR1 and CDR2 (germline): LNHDA, SQIVND (reference sequence). V trimming: 5 bases; J trimming: 0 bases; junction bases outside the gene matches: 7. The CDR3 loop reads CASSAGTADSYEQYF. As DNA, the CDR3 is TGTGCCAGTAGTGCAGGGACAGCGGACTCCTACGAGCAGTACTTC.

The chain links TRBV4-2 to TRBJ2-3, with 13 bases that match TRBD2. Trimming cost V 6 bases and J 4 bases; bases outside gene matches: 10. This CDR3 spans 17 amino acids. CDR1 LGHNA and CDR2 YNFKEQ come from the germline V gene. The DNA for the CDR3 is TGTGCCAGCAGTAACGCTTATGGACTAGCGGGAGCAGATACGCAGTATTTT. Protein: CASSNAYGLAGADTQYF.

The rearrangement joins TRBV25-1 to TRBJ2-1, with TRBD1 matching over 10 bases. Per the germline V gene, CDR1 is MGHDK and CDR2 is SYGVNS. The J segment lost 9 bases and the V segment lost 2 bases, leaving 10 bases of the junction unmatched. The CDR3 is 16 amino acids. CDR3 residues: CASSERGTGDSGEQFF. Written as DNA, the CDR3 is TGTGCCAGCAGTGAAAGGGGGACAGGGGACAGCGGTGAGCAGTTCTTC.

J is TRBJ2-3 and V is TRBV6-1, with a tentative D call TRBD2 (5 bases). Germline V gene data show CDR1 as MNHNS and CDR2 as SASEGT. V was shortened by 10 bases and J by 3 bases, with 5 bases between the two germline ends. The CDR3 runs to 10 residues. CDR3 coding DNA: TGTGCCACGGGGACAGATACGCAGTATTTT. Translating gives CATGTDTQYF.

This chain joins TRBV5-4 and TRBJ2-7; TRBD2 matches at 8 bases. With V trimmed by 1 base and J by 3 bases, 3 bases remained unmatched. Germline CDR1 is SGHNT and CDR2 is YYREEE (reference sequence). The CDR3 is 14 residues long. The CDR3 bases are TGTGCCAGCAGCTTGTTCGGGGGGGACTACGAGCAGTACTTC. This sequence encodes CASSLFGGDYEQYF.

The J gene is TRBJ2-7, the V gene TRBV7-9, with 13 bases that match TRBD2. CDR3 length: 16 amino acids. J gave up 0 bases and V 6 bases, and 5 bases lay outside the gene matches. Germline assignment: CDR1 SEHNR and CDR2 FQNEAQ (reference sequence). CDR3 residues: CASSFGLAGVSYEQYF. The CDR3 DNA reads as TGTGCCAGCAGTTTCGGACTAGCGGGGGTCTCCTACGAGCAGTACTTC.

The chain uses TRBV20-1 and TRBJ2-7; the D is unclear. Germline CDR1 reads DFQATT; CDR2 reads SNEGSKA (reference sequence). The CDR3 covers 11 residues. V was clipped by 2 bases and J by 6 bases, with 8 bases between them. The DNA of the CDR3 is TGCAGTGCTAGACCTCCTATCGAGCAGTACTTC. This codes for CSARPPIEQYF.

The chain links TRBV11-3 to TRBJ2-5; D call uncertain. The germline V gene encodes CDR1 SGHNT and CDR2 YENEEA. The CDR3 is 15 residues long. V dropped 3 bases and J dropped 0 bases, with 11 bases sitting between them. Here the CDR3 reads CASSLSPIHQETQYF. Written as DNA, the CDR3 is TGTGCCAGCAGCTTGAGTCCAATACACCAAGAGACCCAGTACTTC. The full variable domain, its missing parts supplied by reference TRBV11-3 and TRBJ2-5, is EAGVVQSPRYKIIEKKQPVAFWCNPISGHNTLYWYLQNLGQGPELLIRYENEEAVDDSQLPKDRFSAERLKGVDSTLKIQPAELGDSAVYLCASSLSPIHQETQYFGPGTRLLVL.

The genes are TRBV28 and TRBJ2-3, with 9 nucleotides matching TRBD2. With V trimmed by 5 bases and J by 2 bases, 8 bases remained unmatched. The CDR3 has 16 amino acids. Germline CDR1 reads MDHEN; CDR2 reads SYDVKM. CDR3 in amino acids: CASSTSSGTLTDTQYF. DNA of the CDR3: TGTGCCAGCAGTACCTCTAGCGGGACCCTCACAGATACGCAGTATTTT. The complete variable domain, with remaining parts taken from reference TRBV28 and TRBJ2-3, reads DVKVTQSSRYLVKRTGEKVFLECVQDMDHENMFWYRQDPGLGLRLIYFSYDVKMKEKGDIPEGYSVSREKKERFSLILESASTNQTSMYLCASSTSSGTLTDTQYFGPGTRLTVL.

This rearrangement joins TRBV21-1 to TRBJ2-7; TRBD2, the D gene given by the table, was not confirmed from the DNA. TRBV21-1 is a pseudogene. The CDR3 is 15 residues long. Written as DNA, the CDR3 is TGTGCCAGCAGCAATACTAGCGGGAGCTCCTACGAGCAGTACTTC. The encoded protein is CASSNTSGSSYEQYF.

The rearrangement links TRBV30 to TRBJ2-1, with TRBD2 identical over 7 bases. V was pared by 0 bases and J by 4 bases, with 3 bases of the junction left unmatched. This CDR3 region has 14 residues. CDR1 and CDR2 (germline): GTSNPN, SVGIG (reference sequence). The CDR3 region is CAWSVRGGYNEQFF. The CDR3 region has the DNA TGTGCCTGGAGTGTACGCGGGGGATACAATGAGCAGTTCTTC.

In this sample, this clone turned up many times. V usage is TRBV4-3 and J usage is TRBJ1-4; D call uncertain. With 0 bases removed from V and 6 bases from J, the gap between germline ends came to 11 bases. This CDR3 is built from 15 residues. CDR1 is LGHNA and CDR2 is YSLEER in the germline V gene. CDR3 sequence (DNA): TGCGCCAGCAGCCAAGATTCCGGGTGGGATGAAAAACTGTTTTTT. It yields the protein CASSQDSGWDEKLFF.